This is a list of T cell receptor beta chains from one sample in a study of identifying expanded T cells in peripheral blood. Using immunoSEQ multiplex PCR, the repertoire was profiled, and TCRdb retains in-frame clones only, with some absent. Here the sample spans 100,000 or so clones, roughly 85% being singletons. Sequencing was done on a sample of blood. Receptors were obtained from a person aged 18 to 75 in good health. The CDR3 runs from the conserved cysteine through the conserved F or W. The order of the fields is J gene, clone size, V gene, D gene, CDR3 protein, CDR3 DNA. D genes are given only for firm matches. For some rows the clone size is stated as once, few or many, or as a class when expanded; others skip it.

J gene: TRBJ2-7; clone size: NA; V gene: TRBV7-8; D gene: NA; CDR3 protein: CASSLQRAGEQYF; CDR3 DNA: TGTGCCAGCAGCTTACAGCGAGCGGGCGAGCAGTACTTC
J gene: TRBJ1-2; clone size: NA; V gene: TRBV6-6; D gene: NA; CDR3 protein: CASSSSRANGYTF; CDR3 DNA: TGTGCCAGCAGCTCTTCCCGGGCTAATGGCTACACCTTC
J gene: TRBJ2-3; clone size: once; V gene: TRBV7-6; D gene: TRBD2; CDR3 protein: CASSLRGATDTQYF; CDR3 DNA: TGTGCCAGCAGCCTGCGGGGGGCCACAGATACGCAGTATTTT
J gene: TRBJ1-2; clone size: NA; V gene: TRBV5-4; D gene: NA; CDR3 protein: CASSLRGGANYGYTF; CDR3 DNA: TGTGCCAGCAGCTTGAGGGGAGGGGCTAACTATGGCTACACCTTC
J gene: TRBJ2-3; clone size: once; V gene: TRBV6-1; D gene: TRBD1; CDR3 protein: CASSRQGGGTDTQYF; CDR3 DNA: TGTGCCAGCAGCCGACAGGGGGGGGGCACAGATACGCAGTATTTT
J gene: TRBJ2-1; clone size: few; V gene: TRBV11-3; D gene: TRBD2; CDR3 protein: CASSLDQGGTTVSPEQFF; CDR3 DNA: TGTGCCAGCAGCTTAGATCAGGGTGGGACTACGGTTTCTCCTGAGCAGTTCTTC
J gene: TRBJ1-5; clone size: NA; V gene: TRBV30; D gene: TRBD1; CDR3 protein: CAWGPGTGSQPQHF; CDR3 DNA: TGTGCCTGGGGCCCAGGGACAGGGAGTCAGCCCCAGCATTTT
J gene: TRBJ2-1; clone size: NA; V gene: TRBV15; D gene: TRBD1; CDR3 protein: CATSTPGQGPYNEQFF; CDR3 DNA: TGTGCCACCAGCACTCCGGGACAGGGCCCCTACAATGAGCAGTTCTTC
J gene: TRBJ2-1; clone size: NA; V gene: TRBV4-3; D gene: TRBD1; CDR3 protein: CASSQGQSGYTYNEQFF; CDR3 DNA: TGCGCCAGCAGCCAGGGACAGAGCGGATACACCTACAATGAGCAGTTCTTC
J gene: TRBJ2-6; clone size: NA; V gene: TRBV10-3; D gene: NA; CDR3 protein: CAISRDGPNSGANVLTF; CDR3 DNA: TGTGCCATCAGTCGCGACGGCCCTAACTCTGGGGCCAACGTCCTGACTTTC
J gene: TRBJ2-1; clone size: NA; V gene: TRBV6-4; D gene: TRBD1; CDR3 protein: CASGTGGFNEQFF; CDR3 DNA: TGTGCCAGTGGGACAGGCGGATTCAATGAGCAGTTCTTC
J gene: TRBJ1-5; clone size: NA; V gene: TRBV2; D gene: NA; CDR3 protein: CASSYTGPNQPQHF; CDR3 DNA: TGTGCCAGCAGCTATACAGGGCCCAATCAGCCCCAGCATTTT
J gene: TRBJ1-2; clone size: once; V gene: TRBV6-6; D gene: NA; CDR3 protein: CASSLRPGVRGYTF; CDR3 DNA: TGTGCCAGCAGCCTTAGGCCAGGGGTTCGGGGCTACACCTTC
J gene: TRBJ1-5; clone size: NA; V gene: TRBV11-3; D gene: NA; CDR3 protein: CASTGPTGQAQPQHF; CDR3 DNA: TGTGCCAGCACGGGTCCTACAGGGCAGGCTCAGCCCCAGCATTTT
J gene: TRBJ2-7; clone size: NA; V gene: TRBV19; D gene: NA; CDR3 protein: CASSIGSSYEQYF; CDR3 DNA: TGTGCCAGTAGTATCGGGAGTTCCTACGAGCAGTACTTC